The 31 T cell receptor beta chains presented below share a single source sample, sequenced in a study of cytomegalovirus exposure and HLA in healthy donors. This PCR relied on a set of 60 Vbeta primers and 13 Jbeta primers. Method: immunoSEQ multiplex PCR; TCRdb's copy keeps in-frame clones and lacks some. Of some 40,000 clones listed, over 75% are singletons. Sequenced material: PBMCs. The source of these receptors is a man aged 45-60 years in good health and CMV-seronegative.

The chain couples TRBV27 to TRBJ2-1; 9 nucleotides line up with TRBD2. V lost 5 bases, J lost 1 base, and 12 bases stayed unmatched. Germline V CDR1 and CDR2: MNHEY, SMNVEV (reference sequence). The CDR3 runs 18 residues. The CDR3 here is CASSPLGIAGVSYNEQFF. The CDR3 DNA reads as TGTGCCAGCAGTCCCTTGGGGATAGCGGGAGTTTCCTACAATGAGCAGTTCTTC.

The V call is TRBV28, the J call TRBJ2-7; D might be TRBD1 (6 bases). Germline V gene data show CDR1 as MDHEN and CDR2 as SYDVKM. This CDR3 is 14 amino acids long. The V gene lost 3 bases and the J gene lost 4 bases, with 13 bases spanning the gap. CDR3: CASSFRDTNYEQYF. In DNA, the CDR3 is TGTGCCAGCAGTTTCCGGGACACAAATTACGAGCAGTACTTC.

The V and J genes are TRBV28 and TRBJ2-7; weak D call: TRBD2 (7 bases). CDR3 length equals 17 residues. Trimming removed 5 bases from V and 2 bases from J, with 22 bases in between. The germline gives CDR1 MDHEN, CDR2 SYDVKM. Here the CDR3 reads CASSPEGGGPEAYEQYF. CDR3 DNA sequence: TGTGCCAGCAGTCCCGAGGGGGGGGGACCAGAGGCCTACGAGCAGTACTTC.

The gene calls are TRBV5-8 and TRBJ2-4; 8 bases agree with TRBD1. V trimming: 7 bases; J trimming: 3 bases; junction bases outside the gene matches: 6. The germline V gene encodes CDR1 SGHTS and CDR2 YDEGEE. This CDR3 contains 14 residues. The CDR3 DNA reads as TGTGCCAGCGAAACAGGGGGTGGCAAAAACATTCAGTACTTC. Translated, it gives CASETGGGKNIQYF.

The genes are TRBV9 and TRBJ1-2; 7 bases are shared with TRBD1. Trimming at V came to 3 bases and at J to 4 bases, leaving 6 bases not matched to a gene. Germline V CDR1 and CDR2: SGDLS, YYNGEE. This CDR3 comprises 14 residues. The CDR3 sequence: CASSAGQASYGYTF. The CDR3, as DNA: TGTGCCAGCAGCGCAGGACAGGCCTCCTATGGCTACACCTTC. Full variable domain (outside the CDR3, taken from reference TRBV9 and TRBJ1-2): DSGVTQTPKHLITATGQRVTLRCSPRSGDLSVYWYQQSLDQGLQFLIQYYNGEERAKGNILERFSAQQFPDLHSELNLSSLELGDSALYFCASSAGQASYGYTFGSGTRLTVV.

Worth noting for this clone: The same CDR3 can be traced to other DNA sequences in this sample. The chain employs TRBV4-3 and TRBJ1-2, with D possibly being TRBD1 (5 bases). The germline V gene encodes CDR1 LGHNA and CDR2 YSLEER. V lost 4 bases and J 4 bases, leaving 16 bases between the germline ends. This CDR3 has 15 residues. In DNA form, the CDR3 reads TGCGCCAGCAGCCCAGGGACTCCCGGTGGCTATGGCTACACCTTC. It is translated as CASSPGTPGGYGYTF.

The chain is built from TRBV19 and TRBJ2-5, with 14 bases matching TRBD2. The CDR3 has 16 residues. Losses at the gene ends were 6 bases for V and 5 bases for J; bases not matched to a gene: 8. Germline CDR1 LNHDA, CDR2 SQIVND (reference sequence). In nucleotides, the CDR3 is TGTGCCAGTAGCACCGGGGGACTAGCGGGAGCGGAGACCCAGTACTTC. As protein: CASSTGGLAGAETQYF.

The chain is built from TRBV7-2 and TRBJ1-2; 9 bases map to TRBD1. J gave up 8 bases and V 5 bases, and 6 bases lay outside the gene matches. Germline CDR1 SGHTA, CDR2 FQGNSA. The CDR3 loop spans 13 amino acids. CDR3 loop: CASSPRTGDGYTF. CDR3 DNA sequence: TGTGCCAGCAGCCCCCGGACAGGGGACGGCTACACCTTC.

This clone was detected only a few times. In nucleotides, the CDR3 is TGTGCCAGCCCCCTTGGGACTATACGCCTTGAGCAGTTCTTC. It yields the protein CASPLGTIRLEQFF. The genes are TRBV5-8 and TRBJ2-1; 7 bases align to TRBD2. In germline, CDR1 is SGHTS, CDR2 YDEGEE. The CDR3 has 14 residues. V lost 7 bases and J lost 9; bases outside the gene matches: 13.

The genes are TRBV19 and TRBJ2-2; maybe TRBD2 (5 bases). This CDR3 has 14 amino acids. Germline-derived CDR1 and CDR2 are LNHDA and SQIVND (reference sequence). V was pared by 6 bases and J by 3 bases, with 11 bases between. The DNA for the CDR3 is TGTGCCAGTAGGGACCGGGATTACACCGGGGAGCTGTTTTTT. Amino acid sequence: CASRDRDYTGELFF.

This sequence joins TRBV19 and TRBJ2-1, with D tentatively TRBD2 (6 bases). Trimming stripped 5 bases from V and 0 bases from J, with 14 bases between. Germline V gene data show CDR1 as LNHDA and CDR2 as SQIVND (reference sequence). CDR3 length: 16 amino acids. The CDR3 bases are TGTGCCAGTAGTGAGGAGGGAACTTACTCCTACAATGAGCAGTTCTTC. It codes for CASSEEGTYSYNEQFF.

V is TRBV7-2 and J is TRBJ2-3; a possible D gene is TRBD2 (5 bases). Germline lookup yields CDR1 SGHTA and CDR2 FQGNSA. With 4 bases removed from V and 6 bases from J, the gap between germline ends came to 14 bases. The CDR3 runs 14 residues. The CDR3 region has the DNA TGTGCCAGCAGCTCTCGGGGTGCGCAGGATACGCAGTATTTT. Translating gives CASSSRGAQDTQYF. Combining the CDR3 with reference TRBV7-2 and TRBJ2-3 gives the whole variable domain GAGVSQSPSNKVTEKGKDVELRCDPISGHTALYWYRQSLGQGLEFLIYFQGNSAPDKSGLPSDRFSAERTGGSVSTLTIQRTQQEDSAVYLCASSSRGAQDTQYFGPGTRLTVL.

The gene calls are TRBV7-9 and TRBJ2-1; D is perhaps TRBD2 (5 bases). This CDR3 region has 17 residues. Germline lookup yields CDR1 SEHNR and CDR2 FQNEAQ (reference sequence). V lost 5 bases and J lost 2, with 19 bases in between. CDR3 coding DNA: TGTGCCAGCAGCCCCCCCCGGGTAGCGACCGCCTACAATGAGCAGTTCTTC. Translating gives CASSPPRVATAYNEQFF.

V is TRBV2 and J is TRBJ2-3; no firm D call. The CDR3 extends over 14 amino acids. Germline CDR1 reads SNHLY; CDR2 reads FYNNEI. V dropped 5 bases and J dropped 0 bases, with 9 bases sitting between them. The CDR3 here is CASSSLSSTDTQYF. The CDR3 DNA is TGTGCCAGCAGTTCCCTTTCTAGCACAGATACGCAGTATTTT.

V and J are TRBV5-6 and TRBJ2-3, with a weak D call TRBD2 (7 bases). V dropped 1 base and J dropped 5 bases, with 17 bases sitting between them. The CDR3 has 16 residues. CDR1 SGHDT and CDR2 YYEEEE come from the germline V gene. The CDR3 DNA follows: TGTGCCAGCAGCTTGAGGTACGGGGGGCTTGGAGATACGCAGTATTTT. Protein: CASSLRYGGLGDTQYF. The full variable domain, with the rest looked up from reference TRBV5-6 and TRBJ2-3, is DAGVTQSPTHLIKTRGQQVTLRCSPKSGHDTVSWYQQALGQGPQFIFQYYEEEERQRGNFPDRFSGHQFPNYSSELNVNALLLGDSALYLCASSLRYGGLGDTQYFGPGTRLTVL.

This clone was seen a few times. The V call is TRBV5-3, the J call TRBJ2-7; possible D gene TRBD1, 5 bases. TRBV5-3 is filed as an ORF, its function uncertain. The V end lost 1 base, the J end lost 3 bases, and 11 bases lay between the germline ends. CDR3 length equals 14 residues. DNA of the CDR3: TGTGCCAGAAGCTTGAAGCCAGGGTGCTACGAGCAGTACTTC. Protein sequence: CARSLKPGCYEQYF.

The chain links TRBV4-1 to TRBJ1-1; 7 bases agree with TRBD1. Unmatched junction bases numbered 8, after V lost 4 bases and J lost 3 bases. In germline, CDR1 is MGHRA, CDR2 YSYEKL. This CDR3 has 15 amino acids. This CDR3 reads CASSLGPRGDTEAFF. Written as DNA, the CDR3 is TGCGCCAGCAGCCTCGGCCCCAGGGGGGACACTGAAGCTTTCTTT.

This clone was seen only once. The chain is built from TRBV7-2 and TRBJ1-5, with D unresolved. The CDR3 spans 14 residues. Germline loops: CDR1 SGHTA, CDR2 FQGNSA. Deletions cut 2 bases from V and 5 bases from J, with 10 bases between. The CDR3 sequence is CASSLQVTYQPQHF. As DNA, the CDR3 is TGTGCCAGCAGCTTACAGGTTACTTATCAGCCCCAGCATTTT.

The chain couples TRBV18 to TRBJ1-4; D might be TRBD1 (6 bases). The CDR3 covers 15 residues. V shed 0 bases and J shed 11 bases, with 16 bases lying between them. Germline loops: CDR1 KGHSH, CDR2 LQKENI. CDR3 residues: CASSPPSNREGKLFF. In nucleotides, the CDR3 is TGTGCCAGCTCACCACCCTCAAACAGGGAGGGGAAACTGTTTTTT.

This chain links TRBV1 with TRBJ1-2; the table's TRBD1 call for D was not verified on the DNA. TRBV1 counts as a pseudogene. The CDR3 runs 17 residues. The CDR3 reads CTSSRSTGDKTNYGYTF. CDR3 nucleotides: TGCACCAGCAGCCGCTCGACAGGGGATAAAACTAACTATGGCTACACCTTC.

The CDR3 protein is CASSRGWEYNEQFF. The DNA for the CDR3 is TGTGCCAGTAGTAGAGGTTGGGAGTACAATGAGCAGTTCTTC. The chain has TRBV19 and TRBJ2-1; D is possibly TRBD2 (5 bases). The V gene's germline CDR1 is LNHDA and CDR2 SQIVND (reference sequence). The germline V and J ends were trimmed by 4 bases and 4 bases, with 11 bases remaining between them. The CDR3 totals 14 residues.

The CDR3 protein is CASPLGRGGHQDEQFF. The DNA for the CDR3 is TGTGCCAGCCCCTTGGGACGGGGGGGGCATCAAGATGAGCAGTTCTTC. This rearrangement joins TRBV27 to TRBJ2-1; the match to TRBD2 covers 8 bases. The trim removed 8 bases at V and 8 bases at J, leaving 17 bases unmatched. Germline CDR1 MNHEY, CDR2 SMNVEV (reference sequence). The CDR3 sequence is 16 residues long.

The V and J genes are TRBV5-1 and TRBJ2-5; no firm D call. Trimming cost V 1 base and J 0 bases, with 7 bases left between them. In germline, CDR1 is SGHRS, CDR2 YFSETQ. This CDR3 is built from 14 residues. The CDR3 sequence is CASSLSSDQETQYF. CDR3 bases: TGCGCCAGCAGCTTGTCGAGCGACCAAGAGACCCAGTACTTC.

CDR3 sequence (DNA): TGCGCCAGCAGACAGGGGGCCAGCTATGGCTACACCTTC. It codes for CASRQGASYGYTF. This rearrangement joins TRBV5-1 to TRBJ1-2; 9 nucleotides align to TRBD1. This CDR3 is built from 13 residues. The V gene's germline CDR1 is SGHRS and CDR2 YFSETQ. With V trimmed by 5 bases and J by 4 bases, 3 bases remained unmatched.

Written as DNA, the CDR3 is TGCGCCAGCAGCTTCGCCGGGACAGGGGGGGAGACCCAGTACTTC. This codes for CASSFAGTGGETQYF. This chain connects TRBV5-1 to TRBJ2-5, with 11 bases fitting TRBD1. The V and J ends lost 2 bases and 5 bases, in that order; junction bases with no gene match: 5. This CDR3 spans 15 amino acids. Germline CDR1 SGHRS, CDR2 YFSETQ. Filled out from reference TRBV5-1 and TRBJ2-5, the complete variable domain reads KAGVTQTPRYLIKTRGQQVTLSCSPISGHRSVSWYQQTPGQGLQFLFEYFSETQRNKGNFPGRFSGRQFSNSRSEMNVSTLELGDSALYLCASSFAGTGGETQYFGPGTRLLVL.

The gene calls are TRBV27 and TRBJ1-2, with D possibly being TRBD1 (6 bases). CDR1 is MNHEY, CDR2 SMNVEV, per germline (reference sequence). V was shortened by 6 bases and J by 8 bases, with 16 bases between the two germline ends. This CDR3 region has 13 residues. CDR3 nucleotide sequence: TGTGCCAGCAGCCAACAGGGCTTCAGGGGCTACACCTTC. Translating it yields CASSQQGFRGYTF.

CDR3 coding DNA: TGTGCCAGCAGCTTAGAGGTCTCTAGGGAGCAGTACTTC. It codes for CASSLEVSREQYF. This chain links TRBV7-9 with TRBJ2-7; D is undetermined. CDR1 and CDR2 (germline): SEHNR, FQNEAQ (reference sequence). V gave up 1 base and J gave up 7 bases, with 11 bases separating them. The CDR3 loop spans 13 amino acids. Filled out from reference TRBV7-9 and TRBJ2-7, the complete variable domain reads DTGVSQNPRHKITKRGQNVTFRCDPISEHNRLYWYRQTLGQGPEFLTYFQNEAQLEKSRLLSDRFSAERPKGSFSTLEIQRTEQGDSAMYLCASSLEVSREQYFGPGTRLTVT.

This clone turned up a few times. The V call is TRBV27, the J call TRBJ1-5; 7 nucleotides align to TRBD1. The J segment lost 6 bases and the V segment lost 4 bases, leaving 9 bases of the junction unmatched. Germline CDR1 and CDR2: MNHEY and SMNVEV (reference sequence). This CDR3 is built from 15 residues. CDR3 protein: CASSWTGLGGQPQHF. CDR3 in DNA: TGTGCCAGCAGTTGGACAGGCTTAGGGGGTCAGCCCCAGCATTTT.

V and J are TRBV4-3 and TRBJ2-1; 12 bases agree with TRBD1. Trimming removed 4 bases from V and 6 bases from J; junction bases left unmatched: 7. Germline CDR1 and CDR2: LGHNA and YSLEER. The CDR3 length is 16 residues. CDR3 sequence: CASSPLGTGGINEQFF. For the CDR3, the DNA is TGCGCCAGCAGCCCTCTTGGGACAGGGGGCATCAATGAGCAGTTCTTC.

The J gene is TRBJ2-7, the V gene TRBV28; 8 positions match TRBD1. CDR1 and CDR2 (germline): MDHEN, SYDVKM. The trim removed 6 bases at V and 0 bases at J, leaving 4 bases unmatched. The CDR3 runs to 14 residues. CDR3 DNA sequence: TGTGCCAGCAGGAGACAGGGGAACTCCTACGAGCAGTACTTC. As protein: CASRRQGNSYEQYF.

V gene TRBV5-6 combines with J gene TRBJ1-5; possibly TRBD1 for D (5 bases). CDR1 is SGHDT and CDR2 is YYEEEE in the germline V gene. V dropped 1 base and J dropped 2 bases, with 13 bases sitting between them. The CDR3 extends over 16 amino acids. CDR3 protein: CASSLRSQGGNQPQHF. The CDR3 bases are TGTGCCAGCAGCTTGAGGAGCCAGGGCGGCAATCAGCCCCAGCATTTT.